This T cell receptor beta chain originates from a study of blood T cell repertoires in COVID-19. Study context: Donors in the United States, Italy and Spain gave samples during acute or convalescent COVID-19.

Sequenced by immunoSEQ multiplex PCR; TCRdb stores in-frame clones only, minus some. The repertoire consists of roughly 200,000 clones, with 80% to 90% occurring once and the leading ten covering about 20%. Germline V gives CDR1 LGHNA, CDR2 YNFKEQ. The CDR3 runs to 15 residues. V was cut by 0 bases and J by 3 bases, with 10 bases left in between. The chain links TRBV4-2 to TRBJ2-3; no firm D call. The TCR sequence derives from a human donor in a cohort sampled during active COVID-19. The sequenced material came from peripheral blood. The DNA of the CDR3 is TGTGCCAGCAGCCAAGAGGGCAGTGGAACAGATACGCAGTATTTT. Protein: CASSQEGSGTDTQYF.